One and the same sample provided the 5 T cell receptor beta chains below, sequenced in a study of neurological immune-mediated disorders. TCRdb re-analysed the 5' RACE reads in MiXCR, keeping a single row per CDR3 protein. The sample contains some 41,000 distinct CDR3 sequences, approximately 2.4% of which appear only once. Sequencing was carried out using PBMCs. The receptors here all came from a man in his thirties or forties with multiple sclerosis.

This clonotype was recorded many times. The chain couples TRBV29-1 to TRBJ1-5, with D hard to call. Germline loops: CDR1 SQVTM, CDR2 ANQGSEA. Trimming removed 4 bases from V and 3 bases from J, with 10 bases in between. The CDR3 runs to 13 residues. CDR3 nucleotides: TGCAGCGTTGTGTGGGCAGCCAATCAGCCCCAGCATTTT. This gives the protein CSVVWAANQPQHF.

This clonotype was observed at least ten times. This sequence joins TRBV6-2 or TRBV6-3 and TRBJ2-1, with 8 positions matching TRBD1. Germline loops: CDR1 MNHEY, CDR2 SVGEGT. This CDR3 is built from 14 residues. V shed 8 bases and J 5 bases; nucleotides not matched to a gene: 8. CDR3 coding DNA: TGTGCCAGCGGCGGGACAGGTCGAGACAATGAGCAGTTCTTC. It is translated as CASGGTGRDNEQFF.

This clonotype occurred many times. The genes are TRBV12-3 or TRBV12-4 and TRBJ2-1, with 8 bases that match TRBD2. Trimming took 3 bases from V and 0 from J; bases not matched to a gene: 13. The CDR3 spans 19 residues. The DNA of the CDR3 is TGTGCCAGCAGTTTTATACTGTCTAGCGGGCGAAGCTCCTACAATGAGCAGTTCTTC. Translation: CASSFILSSGRSSYNEQFF.

This clonotype was seen repeatedly, ten times or more. The chain uses TRBV20-1 and TRBJ2-3; D might be TRBD2 (7 bases). CDR1 and CDR2 from the germline V gene are DFQATT and SNEGSKA (reference sequence). The CDR3 is 14 amino acids. CDR3 sequence (DNA): TGCCAGGGGCGGGGGCCTCCTAGCACAGATACGCAGTATTTT. The encoded protein is CQGRGPPSTDTQYF.

This clonotype was seen ten or more times. The CDR3 sequence: CASSPGLAWNEQFF. CDR3 DNA: TGTGCCAGCAGTCCAGGACTAGCGTGGAATGAGCAGTTCTTC. This chain joins TRBV12-3 or TRBV12-4 and TRBJ2-1, with TRBD2 matching 9 bases. Trimming at V came to 5 bases and at J to 7 bases, leaving 6 bases not matched to a gene. The CDR3 covers 14 residues.